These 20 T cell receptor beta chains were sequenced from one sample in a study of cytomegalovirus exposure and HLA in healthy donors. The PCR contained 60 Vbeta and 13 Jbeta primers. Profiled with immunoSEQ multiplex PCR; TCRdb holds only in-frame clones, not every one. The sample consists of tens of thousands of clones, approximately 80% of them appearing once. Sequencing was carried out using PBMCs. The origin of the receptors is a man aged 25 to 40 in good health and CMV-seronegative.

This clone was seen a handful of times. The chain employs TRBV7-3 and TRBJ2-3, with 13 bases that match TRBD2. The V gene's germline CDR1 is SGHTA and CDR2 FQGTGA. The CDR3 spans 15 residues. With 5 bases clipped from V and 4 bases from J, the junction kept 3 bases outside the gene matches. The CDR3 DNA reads TGTGCCAGCAGCCTTGGGACTAGCGGGGCAGATACGCAGTATTTT. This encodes CASSLGTSGADTQYF.

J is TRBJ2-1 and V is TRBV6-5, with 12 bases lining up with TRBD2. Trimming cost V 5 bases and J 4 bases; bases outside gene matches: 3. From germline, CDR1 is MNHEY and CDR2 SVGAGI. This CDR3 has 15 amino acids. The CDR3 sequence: CASSQGLAGYNEQFF. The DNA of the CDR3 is TGTGCCAGCAGTCAGGGACTAGCGGGTTACAATGAGCAGTTCTTC.

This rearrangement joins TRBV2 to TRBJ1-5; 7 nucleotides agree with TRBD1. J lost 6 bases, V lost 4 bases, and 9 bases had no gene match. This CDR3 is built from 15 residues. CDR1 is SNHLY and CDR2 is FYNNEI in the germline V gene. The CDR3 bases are TGTGCCAGCAGTGTGAGAGGACAGGTGGGTCAGCCCCAGCATTTT. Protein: CASSVRGQVGQPQHF.

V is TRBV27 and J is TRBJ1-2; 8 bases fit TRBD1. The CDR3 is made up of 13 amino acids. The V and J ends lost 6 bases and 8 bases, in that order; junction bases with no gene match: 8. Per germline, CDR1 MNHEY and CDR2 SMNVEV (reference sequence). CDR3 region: CASSPGTGGGYTF. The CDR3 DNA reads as TGTGCCAGCAGCCCCGGGACAGGCGGGGGCTACACCTTC.

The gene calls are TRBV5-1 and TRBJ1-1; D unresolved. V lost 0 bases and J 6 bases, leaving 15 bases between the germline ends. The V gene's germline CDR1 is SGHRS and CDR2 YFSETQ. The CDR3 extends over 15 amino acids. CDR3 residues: CASSLGSGGGSEAFF. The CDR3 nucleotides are TGCGCCAGCAGCTTGGGTTCGGGAGGTGGGTCTGAAGCTTTCTTT.

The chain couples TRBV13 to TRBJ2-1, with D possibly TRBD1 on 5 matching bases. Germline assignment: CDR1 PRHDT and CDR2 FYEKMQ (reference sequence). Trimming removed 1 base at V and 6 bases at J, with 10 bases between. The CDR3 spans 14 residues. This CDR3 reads CASSLARVANEQFF. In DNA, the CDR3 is TGTGCCAGCAGCTTAGCCAGGGTAGCCAATGAGCAGTTCTTC. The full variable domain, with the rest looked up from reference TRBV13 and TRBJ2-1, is AAGVIQSPRHLIKEKRETATLKCYPIPRHDTVYWYQQGPGQDPQFLISFYEKMQSDKGSIPDRFSAQQFSDYHSELNMSSLELGDSALYFCASSLARVANEQFFGPGTRLTVL.

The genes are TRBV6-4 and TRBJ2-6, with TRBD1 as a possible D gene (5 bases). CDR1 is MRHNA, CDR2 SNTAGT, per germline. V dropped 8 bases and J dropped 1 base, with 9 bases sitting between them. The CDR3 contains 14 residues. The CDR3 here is CASGQYSGANVLTF. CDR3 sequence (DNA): TGTGCCAGCGGACAATATTCTGGGGCCAACGTCCTGACTTTC.

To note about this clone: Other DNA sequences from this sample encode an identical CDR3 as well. CDR3: CASSYRGPGANVLTF. DNA for the CDR3: TGTGCCAGCAGTTATAGGGGGCCGGGGGCCAACGTCCTGACTTTC. This chain links TRBV6-5 with TRBJ2-6; 7 bases match TRBD1. The CDR3 contains 15 residues. Germline values: CDR1 MNHEY, CDR2 SVGAGI. V gave up 3 bases and J gave up 4 bases; unmatched junction bases: 3.

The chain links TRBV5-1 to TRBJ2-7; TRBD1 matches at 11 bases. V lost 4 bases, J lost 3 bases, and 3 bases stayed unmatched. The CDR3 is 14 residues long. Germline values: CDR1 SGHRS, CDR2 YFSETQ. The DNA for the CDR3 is TGCGCCAGCAGCACGGGACAGGGGGTCTACGAGCAGTACTTC. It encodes CASSTGQGVYEQYF.

The CDR3 spells CASSFPTGELFF. The CDR3 DNA sequence: TGTGCCAGCAGCTTTCCGACCGGGGAGCTGTTTTTT. The V call is TRBV7-9, the J call TRBJ2-2; D unresolved. Germline V gene sequence: CDR1 SEHNR, CDR2 FQNEAQ (reference sequence). The CDR3 is 12 residues long. V gave up 3 bases and J gave up 5 bases, with 4 bases separating them.

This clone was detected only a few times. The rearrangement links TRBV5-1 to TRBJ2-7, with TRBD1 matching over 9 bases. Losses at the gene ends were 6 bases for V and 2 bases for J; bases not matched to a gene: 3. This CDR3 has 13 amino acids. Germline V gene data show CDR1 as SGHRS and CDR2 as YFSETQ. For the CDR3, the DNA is TGCGCCAGCACGGGACAGGGTGCCTACGAGCAGTACTTC. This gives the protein CASTGQGAYEQYF.

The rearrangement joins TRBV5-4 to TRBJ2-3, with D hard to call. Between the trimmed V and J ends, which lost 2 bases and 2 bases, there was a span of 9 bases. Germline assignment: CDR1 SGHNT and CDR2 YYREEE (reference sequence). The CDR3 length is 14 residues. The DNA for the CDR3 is TGTGCCAGCAGCTTCGCAGTCAACACAGATACGCAGTATTTT. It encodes CASSFAVNTDTQYF.

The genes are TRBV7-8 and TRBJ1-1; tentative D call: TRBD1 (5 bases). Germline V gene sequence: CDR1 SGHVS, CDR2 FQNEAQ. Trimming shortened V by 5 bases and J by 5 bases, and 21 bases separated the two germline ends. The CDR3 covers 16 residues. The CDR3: CASSALAGLGGTEAFF. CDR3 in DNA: TGTGCCAGCAGCGCCCTGGCGGGGCTCGGGGGAACTGAAGCTTTCTTT.

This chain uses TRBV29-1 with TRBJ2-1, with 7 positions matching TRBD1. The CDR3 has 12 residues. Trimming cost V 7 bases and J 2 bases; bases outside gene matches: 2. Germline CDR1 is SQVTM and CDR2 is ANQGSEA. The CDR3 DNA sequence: TGCAGCGCGGACAGGCCCTACAATGAGCAGTTCTTC. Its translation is CSADRPYNEQFF.

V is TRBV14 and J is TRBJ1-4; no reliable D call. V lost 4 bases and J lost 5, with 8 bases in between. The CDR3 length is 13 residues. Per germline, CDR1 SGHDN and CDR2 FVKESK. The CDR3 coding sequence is TGTGCCAGCAGCCTAAGAGGGAATGAAAAACTGTTTTTT. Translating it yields CASSLRGNEKLFF.

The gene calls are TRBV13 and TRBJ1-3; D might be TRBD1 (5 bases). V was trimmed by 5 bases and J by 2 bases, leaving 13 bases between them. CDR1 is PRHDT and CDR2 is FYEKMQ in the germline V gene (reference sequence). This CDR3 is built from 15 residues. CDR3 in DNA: TGTGCCAGCAGCCCTGCCCCAGGGCCTGGAAACACCATATATTTT. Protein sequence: CASSPAPGPGNTIYF.

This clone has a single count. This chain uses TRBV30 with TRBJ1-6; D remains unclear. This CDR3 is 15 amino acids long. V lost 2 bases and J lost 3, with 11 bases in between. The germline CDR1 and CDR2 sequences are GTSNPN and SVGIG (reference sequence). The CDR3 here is CAWSSTGFYNSPLHF. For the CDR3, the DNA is TGTGCCTGGAGTTCGACGGGGTTCTATAATTCACCCCTCCACTTT. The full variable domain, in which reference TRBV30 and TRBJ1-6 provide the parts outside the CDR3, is SQTIHQWPATLVQPVGSPLSLECTVEGTSNPNLYWYRQAAGRGLQLLFYSVGIGQISSEVPQNLSASRPQDRQFILSSKKLLLSDSGFYLCAWSSTGFYNSPLHFGNGTRLTVT.

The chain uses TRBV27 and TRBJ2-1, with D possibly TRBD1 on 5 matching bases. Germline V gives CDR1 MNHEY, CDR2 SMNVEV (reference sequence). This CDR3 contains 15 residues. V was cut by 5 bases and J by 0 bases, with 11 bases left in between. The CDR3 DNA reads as TGTGCCAGCAGTGATACAGGAAGCTCCTACAATGAGCAGTTCTTC. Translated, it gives CASSDTGSSYNEQFF.

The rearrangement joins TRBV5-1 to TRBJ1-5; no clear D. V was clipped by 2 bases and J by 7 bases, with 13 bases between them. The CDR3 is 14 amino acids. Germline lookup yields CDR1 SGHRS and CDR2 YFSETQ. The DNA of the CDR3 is TGCGCCAGCAGCTTAGGAGGTACGTCGCAGCCCCAGCATTTT. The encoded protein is CASSLGGTSQPQHF.

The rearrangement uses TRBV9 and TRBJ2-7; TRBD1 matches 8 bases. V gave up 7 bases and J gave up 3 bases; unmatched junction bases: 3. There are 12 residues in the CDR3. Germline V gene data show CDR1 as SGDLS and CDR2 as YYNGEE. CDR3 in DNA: TGTGCCAGCTCAGGACAGGGCTACGAGCAGTACTTC. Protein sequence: CASSGQGYEQYF.